The rows below give T cell receptor beta chains drawn from one sample of a study of control samples from healthy donors and cancer patients. Some clones are missing from TCRdb's copy, which holds only in-frame ones; the method was immunoSEQ multiplex PCR. The sample has about 150,000 clones, roughly 92% seen once. The specimen sequenced was blood. The receptors were gathered from a man in his fifties in good health. CDR3s include the opening cysteine and the closing phenylalanine or tryptophan. A D gene is named only where the DNA matches it firmly. Rows give clone size only sometimes, using once, few, many, or a class for an expanded clone.

j_call: TRBJ2-3
clone_size: .
v_call: TRBV13
d_call: TRBD2
cdr3_nt: TGTGCCAGCAGCGCAAGACTAGCGGGAGGTCCTCTCCCCACAGATACGCAGTATTTT
cdr3_aa: CASSARLAGGPLPTDTQYF

j_call: TRBJ1-1
clone_size: .
v_call: TRBV24-1
d_call: .
cdr3_nt: TGTGCCACCAGTGACGACCGAGAGTACGCTGAAGCTTTCTTT
cdr3_aa: CATSDDREYAEAFF

j_call: TRBJ2-5
clone_size: .
v_call: TRBV3-1/TRBV3-2
d_call: TRBD2
cdr3_nt: TGTGCCAGCAGTCCTCTAGCGGGAGCCTTTCAAGAGACCCAGTACTTC
cdr3_aa: CASSPLAGAFQETQYF

j_call: TRBJ2-1
clone_size: .
v_call: TRBV3-1/TRBV3-2
d_call: TRBD2
cdr3_nt: TGTGCCAGCAGCCTCCCCCCCGGGACTAGCGGGAGAATGTTTTTTTTCTTAGGCGAGCAGTTCTTC
cdr3_aa: CASSLPPGTSGRMFFFLGEQFF

j_call: TRBJ2-3
clone_size: .
v_call: TRBV5-4
d_call: TRBD2
cdr3_nt: TGTGCCAGCAGCTTGCGGGCGGGAGGAAGCACAGATACGCAGTATTTT
cdr3_aa: CASSLRAGGSTDTQYF

j_call: TRBJ2-7
clone_size: few
v_call: TRBV21-1
d_call: .
cdr3_nt: TGTGCCAGCAGCAAATTGCGGGTCCTCCTCTACGAGCAGTACTTC
cdr3_aa: CASSKLRVLLYEQYF

j_call: TRBJ2-3
clone_size: few
v_call: TRBV1
d_call: .
cdr3_nt: TGCACCAGCAGCCAAGGTAGCCTACTAGCGGGAGAAGGCACAGATACGCAGTATTTT
cdr3_aa: CTSSQGSLLAGEGTDTQYF

j_call: TRBJ1-1
clone_size: .
v_call: TRBV6-5
d_call: .
cdr3_nt: TGTGCCAGCAGTCTCCCAGGGAACACTGAAGCTTTCTTT
cdr3_aa: CASSLPGNTEAFF

j_call: TRBJ2-3
clone_size: once
v_call: TRBV3-1/TRBV3-2
d_call: TRBD2
cdr3_nt: TGTGCCAGCAGCCAAAGACTAGCGGGAGGTTCAGATACGCAGTATTTT
cdr3_aa: CASSQRLAGGSDTQYF

j_call: TRBJ1-1
clone_size: .
v_call: TRBV5-1
d_call: .
cdr3_nt: TGCGCCACTCGACAGGATATCATGAACACTGAAGCTTTCTTT
cdr3_aa: CATRQDIMNTEAFF

j_call: TRBJ1-6
clone_size: .
v_call: TRBV13
d_call: .
cdr3_nt: TGTGCCAGCAGCCCGGGTCCTAATTCACCCCTCCACTTT
cdr3_aa: CASSPGPNSPLHF

j_call: TRBJ2-7
clone_size: once
v_call: TRBV5-4
d_call: TRBD2
cdr3_nt: TGTGCCAGCAGCTCGGGGGGACTAGCGGGCTTTGGGGAGCAGTACTTC
cdr3_aa: CASSSGGLAGFGEQYF

j_call: TRBJ1-6
clone_size: .
v_call: TRBV3-1/TRBV3-2
d_call: .
cdr3_nt: TGTGCCAGCAGCACACAGGGCTCGTCTTTGGCCCTCCACTTT
cdr3_aa: CASSTQGSSLALHF

j_call: TRBJ1-1
clone_size: .
v_call: TRBV25-1
d_call: TRBD1
cdr3_nt: TGTGCCAGCAGTGATATCACAGGGGATGTCGCTGAAGCTTTCTTT
cdr3_aa: CASSDITGDVAEAFF

j_call: TRBJ2-7
clone_size: .
v_call: TRBV5-5
d_call: .
cdr3_nt: TGTGCCAGCAGCTTGGCCACAGGGAGCTCCTACGAGCAGTACTTC
cdr3_aa: CASSLATGSSYEQYF

j_call: TRBJ2-4
clone_size: .
v_call: TRBV4-1
d_call: TRBD2
cdr3_nt: TGCGCCAGCAGCCCGACTAGCGGCCTGGGCGCAAACATTCAGTACTTC
cdr3_aa: CASSPTSGLGANIQYF

j_call: TRBJ1-5
clone_size: .
v_call: TRBV18
d_call: .
cdr3_nt: TGTGCCAGCTCACCAACAAGGAGCAATCAGCCCCAGCATTTT
cdr3_aa: CASSPTRSNQPQHF

j_call: TRBJ2-4
clone_size: .
v_call: TRBV18
d_call: .
cdr3_nt: TGTGCCAGCTCACCACCGGGCGGATTCCTGGGCAAAAACATTCAGTACTTC
cdr3_aa: CASSPPGGFLGKNIQYF

j_call: TRBJ2-7
clone_size: .
v_call: TRBV21-1
d_call: .
cdr3_nt: TGTGCCAGCAGCAAAGCGGGACAGGGGGCGATACACGAGCAGTACTTC
cdr3_aa: CASSKAGQGAIHEQYF

j_call: TRBJ2-5
clone_size: .
v_call: TRBV9
d_call: .
cdr3_nt: TGTGCCAGCAGCGACGGGGGACGCTCAGGGGAGACCCAGTACTTC
cdr3_aa: CASSDGGRSGETQYF

j_call: TRBJ2-2
clone_size: .
v_call: TRBV18
d_call: TRBD1
cdr3_nt: TGTGCCAGCTCATCGACCGGGACAGGCACCGGGGAGCTGTTTTTT
cdr3_aa: CASSSTGTGTGELFF

j_call: TRBJ2-1
clone_size: .
v_call: TRBV11-3
d_call: .
cdr3_nt: TGTGCCAGCAGCAAAAGGACGGCGCGGGGCTACAATGAGCAGTTCTTC
cdr3_aa: CASSKRTARGYNEQFF

j_call: TRBJ2-3
clone_size: .
v_call: TRBV7-9
d_call: .
cdr3_nt: TGTGCCAGCAGCTTAGGCGGGAACCCCACAGATACGCAGTATTTT
cdr3_aa: CASSLGGNPTDTQYF

j_call: TRBJ1-1
clone_size: .
v_call: TRBV7-6
d_call: .
cdr3_nt: TGTGCCAGCAGCTCCCTCGGGACTTTGAACACTGAAGCTTTCTTT
cdr3_aa: CASSSLGTLNTEAFF

j_call: TRBJ1-4
clone_size: .
v_call: TRBV5-6
d_call: .
cdr3_nt: TGTGCCAGCAGCTTGATTGGACAACAGAATGAAAAACTGTTTTTT
cdr3_aa: CASSLIGQQNEKLFF

j_call: TRBJ2-1
clone_size: .
v_call: TRBV7-9
d_call: .
cdr3_nt: TGTGCCAGCAGCTTAGATGGGGCTAGTGGGAGTGTTTATGAGCAGTTCTTC
cdr3_aa: CASSLDGASGSVYEQFF

j_call: TRBJ2-4
clone_size: .
v_call: TRBV5-6
d_call: TRBD2
cdr3_nt: TGTGCCAGCAGCTGGGGACTAGCGGGAGTCACCAAAAACATTCAGTACTTC
cdr3_aa: CASSWGLAGVTKNIQYF

j_call: TRBJ2-3
clone_size: .
v_call: TRBV7-8
d_call: .
cdr3_nt: TGTGCCAGCAATGCGGGAACAGGAGATACGCAGTATTTT
cdr3_aa: CASNAGTGDTQYF

j_call: TRBJ2-3
clone_size: .
v_call: TRBV2
d_call: TRBD1
cdr3_nt: TGTGCCAGCAGTTCCGGACAGGGCCTGTCCACAGATACGCAGTATTTT
cdr3_aa: CASSSGQGLSTDTQYF

j_call: TRBJ2-1
clone_size: .
v_call: TRBV7-8
d_call: .
cdr3_nt: TGTGCCAGCAGCTCCGGACTAAGTGATGAGCAGTTCTTC
cdr3_aa: CASSSGLSDEQFF

j_call: TRBJ2-3
clone_size: .
v_call: TRBV21-1
d_call: .
cdr3_nt: TGTGCCAGCAGCAAAGAGGTAGCGGGGAAGACAGATACGCAGTATTTT
cdr3_aa: CASSKEVAGKTDTQYF

j_call: TRBJ1-2
clone_size: .
v_call: TRBV3-1/TRBV3-2
d_call: .
cdr3_nt: TGTGCCAGCAGCCAAGACCCGCAGAATGGCTACACCTTC
cdr3_aa: CASSQDPQNGYTF

j_call: TRBJ1-4
clone_size: once
v_call: TRBV18
d_call: .
cdr3_nt: TGTGCCAGCTCACCAAGGGGAGTGAATGAAAAACTGTTTTTT
cdr3_aa: CASSPRGVNEKLFF

j_call: TRBJ1-1
clone_size: .
v_call: TRBV5-4
d_call: .
cdr3_nt: TGTGCCAGCAGCAGACCCAACCTCCAGGGGAATGACGCTTTCTTT
cdr3_aa: CASSRPNLQGNDAFF

j_call: TRBJ1-5
clone_size: .
v_call: TRBV19
d_call: TRBD1
cdr3_nt: TGTGCCAGTAGTATATACCTGACAGGGTATCAGCCCCAGCATTTT
cdr3_aa: CASSIYLTGYQPQHF

j_call: TRBJ1-3
clone_size: .
v_call: TRBV2
d_call: .
cdr3_nt: TGTGCCACCGGGGCGGAACGGTTTGGACGAAACACCATATATTTT
cdr3_aa: CATGAERFGRNTIYF

j_call: TRBJ2-1
clone_size: .
v_call: TRBV5-1
d_call: TRBD2
cdr3_nt: TGCGCCAGCAGCCCCACCCTAGCGGCTTACAATGAGCAGTTCTTC
cdr3_aa: CASSPTLAAYNEQFF

j_call: TRBJ1-5
clone_size: .
v_call: TRBV24-1
d_call: .
cdr3_nt: TGTGCCACCAGTGCCTCAGTGGATAGCAATCAGCCCCAGCATTTT
cdr3_aa: CATSASVDSNQPQHF

j_call: TRBJ1-5
clone_size: .
v_call: TRBV5-4
d_call: .
cdr3_nt: TGTGCCAGCAGTTCGGGGCCCGGGGGCCAGCCCCAGCATTTT
cdr3_aa: CASSSGPGGQPQHF

j_call: TRBJ1-6
clone_size: .
v_call: TRBV19
d_call: TRBD1
cdr3_nt: TGTGCCAGTACCCCCAGGCGACAGGGTTCACCCCTCCACTTT
cdr3_aa: CASTPRRQGSPLHF

j_call: TRBJ1-1
clone_size: .
v_call: TRBV28
d_call: .
cdr3_nt: TGTGCCAGCAGCCCTCCGGGGCGACAGTTTCTGAACACTGAAGCTTTCTTT
cdr3_aa: CASSPPGRQFLNTEAFF

j_call: TRBJ1-1
clone_size: .
v_call: TRBV2
d_call: .
cdr3_nt: TGTGCCAGCAGTGATTTAGGAGCAAACACTGAAGCTTTCTTT
cdr3_aa: CASSDLGANTEAFF

j_call: TRBJ1-1
clone_size: .
v_call: TRBV11-2
d_call: .
cdr3_nt: TGTGCCAGCAGCTTAGAGGGCCGAGTGAACACTGAAGCTTTCTTT
cdr3_aa: CASSLEGRVNTEAFF

j_call: TRBJ2-7
clone_size: .
v_call: TRBV30
d_call: TRBD2
cdr3_nt: TGTGCCTGGACCCGTGGGGGGGACTACGCCTACGAGCAGTACTTC
cdr3_aa: CAWTRGGDYAYEQYF

j_call: TRBJ1-2
clone_size: few
v_call: TRBV9
d_call: TRBD1
cdr3_nt: TGTGCCAGCAGCGTAGAGGGGGCCGGCTATGGCTACACCTTC
cdr3_aa: CASSVEGAGYGYTF

j_call: TRBJ1-5
clone_size: .
v_call: TRBV19
d_call: TRBD1
cdr3_nt: TGTGCCAGTAGGACAGGGCATAGCAATCAGCCCCAGCATTTT
cdr3_aa: CASRTGHSNQPQHF

j_call: TRBJ2-5
clone_size: .
v_call: TRBV4-1
d_call: .
cdr3_nt: TGCGCCAGCAACCAAGGGGTGGCCAAACAAGAGACCCAGTACTTC
cdr3_aa: CASNQGVAKQETQYF

j_call: TRBJ1-1
clone_size: .
v_call: TRBV20-1
d_call: .
cdr3_nt: TGCAGTGAAGGGGCTGAGGCTTTCTTT
cdr3_aa: CSEGAEAFF

j_call: TRBJ2-1
clone_size: .
v_call: TRBV19
d_call: .
cdr3_nt: TGTGCCAGTAGTATAGTTTCGGGGCAGGGTGAGCAGTTCTTC
cdr3_aa: CASSIVSGQGEQFF

j_call: TRBJ2-1
clone_size: .
v_call: TRBV7-9
d_call: .
cdr3_nt: TGTGCCAGCAGCTACCGGGACGCCCTCCCTCAGCAGTTCTTC
cdr3_aa: CASSYRDALPQQFF

j_call: TRBJ2-3
clone_size: .
v_call: TRBV18
d_call: TRBD1
cdr3_nt: TGTGCCAGCTCCCTCGACAGGGGAGGTGGCGATACGCAGTATTTT
cdr3_aa: CASSLDRGGGDTQYF

j_call: TRBJ1-5
clone_size: .
v_call: TRBV28
d_call: .
cdr3_nt: TGTGCCAGCAGTTTATTGGGGAGAAATCAGCCCCAGCATTTT
cdr3_aa: CASSLLGRNQPQHF

j_call: TRBJ2-1
clone_size: .
v_call: TRBV5-6
d_call: TRBD2
cdr3_nt: TGTGCCAGCAGCATAGCGGGAGGGCTCGATGAGCAGTTCTTC
cdr3_aa: CASSIAGGLDEQFF

j_call: TRBJ1-5
clone_size: .
v_call: TRBV18
d_call: .
cdr3_nt: TGTGCCAGCTCCCAAAGGGCCGTTGGCAGCAATCAGCCCCAGCATTTT
cdr3_aa: CASSQRAVGSNQPQHF

j_call: TRBJ2-1
clone_size: once
v_call: TRBV7-2
d_call: TRBD1
cdr3_nt: TGTGCCAGCAGCTTAGGGACAGGGCCCTTCAATGAGCAGTTCTTC
cdr3_aa: CASSLGTGPFNEQFF